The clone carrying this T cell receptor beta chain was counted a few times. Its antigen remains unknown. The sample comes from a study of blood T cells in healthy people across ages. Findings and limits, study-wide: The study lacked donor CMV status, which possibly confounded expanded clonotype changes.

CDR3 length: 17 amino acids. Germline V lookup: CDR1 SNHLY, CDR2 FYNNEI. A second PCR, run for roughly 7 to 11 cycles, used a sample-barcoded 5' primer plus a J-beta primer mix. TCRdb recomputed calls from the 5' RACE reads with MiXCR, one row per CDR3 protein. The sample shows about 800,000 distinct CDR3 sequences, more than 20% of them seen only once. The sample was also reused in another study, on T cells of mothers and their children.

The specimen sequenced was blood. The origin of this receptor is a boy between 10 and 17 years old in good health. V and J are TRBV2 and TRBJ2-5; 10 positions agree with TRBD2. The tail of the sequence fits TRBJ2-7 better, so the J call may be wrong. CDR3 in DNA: TGTGCCAGCAGTGTCCCACAAAGCGGGAGGGCCTCGTACGAGCAGTACTTC. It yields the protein CASSVPQSGRASYEQYF.